Below, 2 T cell receptor beta chains from the same sample are listed, as sequenced in a study of patients and donors after allogeneic stem cell transplantation. TCRdb re-called the RT-PCR reads with MiXCR, one entry per CDR3 protein. The sample records 150,000 or so distinct CDR3 sequences, 24% being singletons. The sample was blood, either unsorted or a sorted T cell fraction (not recorded which). The source of these receptors is a human donor who was either an allogeneic HSCT recipient or a stem cell or donor lymphocyte infusion donor (not recorded which). It is not recorded whose cells these are; they may come from a transplant donor.

V gene TRBV21-1 combines with J gene TRBJ2-7; the table's D call, TRBD2, was not checked against the DNA. TRBV21-1 is a pseudogene segment. The CDR3 covers 16 residues. DNA for the CDR3: TGTGCCAGCAGCAAAAGGGGTCGAGCGGGAGTGTGTGAGCAGTACTTC. This gives the protein CASSKRGRAGVCEQYF.

This clonotype appeared a few times. V gene TRBV24-1 combines with J gene TRBJ2-3, with TRBD2 identical over 10 bases. CDR1 KGHDR and CDR2 SFDVKD come from the germline V gene. This CDR3 has 16 residues. The junction had 1 base not matched to a gene; V was cut back by 0 bases and J by 2 bases. For the CDR3, the DNA is TGTGCCACCAGTGATTTGACTAGCGGGATCACAGATACGCAGTATTTT. As protein: CATSDLTSGITDTQYF.